This TCR beta chain was found in a study of blood T cell repertoires in COVID-19. Trimming stripped 5 bases from V and 6 bases from J, with 16 bases between. There are 14 residues in the CDR3. CDR1 is LNHNV, CDR2 YYDKDF, per germline (reference sequence). Sequencing used immunoSEQ multiplex PCR; TCRdb keeps in-frame clones, though not all of them. The top ten clones hold 2.5% to 3% of a sample with roughly 250,000 clones, 81% of them seen once. Specimen: peripheral blood. The TCR originated in a woman in her fifties or sixties with active or convalescent COVID-19. This rearrangement joins TRBV15 to TRBJ1-1, with a tentative D call TRBD1 (6 bases). The CDR3 is CATSSGTYDAEAFF. The CDR3 nucleotides read TGTGCCACCAGCTCCGGGACATACGACGCTGAAGCTTTCTTT.